The 11 T cell receptor beta chains listed next were all sequenced from one sample in a study of blood T cell repertoires in COVID-19. TCRdb keeps only in-frame clones here, not all; method: immunoSEQ multiplex PCR. The sample holds around 200,000 clones; 88% are singletons and the top ten take around 1.1%. Sequenced material: peripheral blood. All receptors come from a young man with acute or convalescent COVID-19.

The chain joins TRBV7-6 to TRBJ2-1; the match to TRBD2 covers 13 bases. V lost 6 bases, J lost 9 bases, and 8 bases stayed unmatched. CDR3 length: 15 residues. Germline values: CDR1 SGHVS, CDR2 FNYEAQ. The CDR3 here is CASRPTSGGASEQFF. The CDR3 DNA follows: TGTGCCAGCAGGCCCACTAGCGGGGGGGCCAGTGAGCAGTTCTTC.

This clone was observed a few times. V and J are TRBV27 and TRBJ1-4; D is unclear. V shed 2 bases and J shed 0 bases, with 10 bases lying between them. This CDR3 contains 16 residues. The germline gives CDR1 MNHEY, CDR2 SMNVEV (reference sequence). CDR3 in amino acids: CASSLSRNPTNEKLFF. In nucleotides, the CDR3 is TGTGCCAGCAGTTTAAGCAGGAATCCAACTAATGAAAAACTGTTTTTT.

This chain joins TRBV3-1 (or the pseudogene TRBV3-2) and TRBJ1-2; no firm D call. CDR3 length: 14 residues. The germline CDR1 and CDR2 sequences are LGHDT and YNNKEL (reference sequence). The V end lost 0 bases, the J end lost 8 bases, and 13 bases lay between the germline ends. The CDR3 DNA follows: TGTGCCAGCAGCCAAGATGGAAGGTCGAGGGGCTACACCTTC. It translates to CASSQDGRSRGYTF.

The chain employs TRBV28 and TRBJ1-1; D uncertain. V was clipped by 6 bases and J by 0 bases, with 11 bases between them. The V gene's germline CDR1 is MDHEN and CDR2 SYDVKM. There are 14 residues in the CDR3. CDR3 coding DNA: TGTGCCAGCAGACCCGGTATGATGAACACTGAAGCTTTCTTT. It codes for CASRPGMMNTEAFF.

This chain connects TRBV9 to TRBJ1-5; 7 bases are a match to TRBD1. V dropped 0 bases and J dropped 5; count of bases not matched to a gene: 2. Per germline, CDR1 SGDLS and CDR2 YYNGEE. The CDR3 loop spans 14 amino acids. Written as DNA, the CDR3 is TGTGCCAGCAGCGTAGGAGGGGGCGATCAGCCCCAGCATTTT. This codes for CASSVGGGDQPQHF. The full variable domain, completed using reference TRBV9 and TRBJ1-5, is DSGVTQTPKHLITATGQRVTLRCSPRSGDLSVYWYQQSLDQGLQFLIQYYNGEERAKGNILERFSAQQFPDLHSELNLSSLELGDSALYFCASSVGGGDQPQHFGDGTRLSIL.

The V and J genes are TRBV7-3 and TRBJ2-1; 11 nucleotides line up with TRBD2. With 4 bases clipped from V and 0 bases from J, the junction kept 2 bases outside the gene matches. CDR3 length equals 16 residues. CDR1 is SGHTA, CDR2 FQGTGA, per germline. The CDR3 reads CASSSGLAGSYNEQFF. CDR3 coding DNA: TGTGCCAGCAGCTCCGGACTAGCGGGCTCCTACAATGAGCAGTTCTTC.

This sequence joins TRBV19 and TRBJ1-2; TRBD1 is a possible D gene (5 bases). Trimming took 3 bases from V and 7 from J, leaving 15 bases between them. From germline, CDR1 is LNHDA and CDR2 SQIVND (reference sequence). The CDR3 has 14 amino acids. This chain's CDR3 is CASSISAGKVGYTF. The CDR3 DNA sequence: TGTGCCAGTAGTATTTCGGCAGGGAAGGTTGGCTACACCTTC.

The V call is TRBV6-5, the J call TRBJ2-1; D is unresolved. Deletions cut 2 bases from V and 5 bases from J, with 7 bases between. Germline V CDR1 and CDR2: MNHEY, SVGAGI. CDR3 length equals 13 residues. The chain's CDR3 is CASSYMEHNEQFF. As DNA, the CDR3 is TGTGCCAGCAGTTACATGGAGCACAATGAGCAGTTCTTC.

Here the CDR3 reads CASSLQGSSYNEQFF. The CDR3 region has the DNA TGTGCCAGCAGCTTACAGGGGAGCTCCTACAATGAGCAGTTCTTC. This chain uses TRBV11-2 with TRBJ2-1; a possible D gene is TRBD1 (6 bases). There are 15 residues in the CDR3. Trimming took 2 bases from V and 0 from J, leaving 8 bases between them. The germline CDR1 and CDR2 sequences are SGHAT and FQNNGV.

The chain uses TRBV4-1 and TRBJ1-2; TRBD1 aligns across 12 bases. Germline lookup yields CDR1 MGHRA and CDR2 YSYEKL. The V segment lost 1 base and the J segment 7 bases; nucleotides outside the gene matches: 4. This CDR3 contains 15 residues. The CDR3 DNA sequence: TGCGCCAGCAGCCAAGCGGGACAGGGGGCGCTTGGCTACACCTTC. Translated, it gives CASSQAGQGALGYTF.

A single count supports this clone. V usage is TRBV10-2 and J usage is TRBJ1-1, with D perhaps matching TRBD1 (6 bases). The CDR3 is 13 amino acids. Germline values: CDR1 WSHSY, CDR2 SAAADI. With 11 bases removed from V and 4 bases from J, the gap between germline ends came to 17 bases. The CDR3 nucleotides are TGCGCCTCCCGGACAGTTGGGGGCACTGAAGCTTTCTTT. Its translation is CASRTVGGTEAFF.